This TCR beta chain was obtained from a study of shared clonotypes between healthy human individuals. General study results and limits: Naive CD4 clonotypes were shared across several donors at about 5.3%.

Over several immunoSEQ plates, each subset's genomic DNA was distributed in even portions. Method: immunoSEQ multiplex PCR; TCRdb's copy keeps in-frame clones and lacks some. The table lists 2,100,000 or so clones, around 95% of them singletons, with around 0.13% in the top ten. Donors were healthy HIV-negative adults without recently reported acute infections or vaccinations. Naive CD45RA+ and memory CD45RA-negative subsets were split from CD4+ cells. For this clone: The antigen remains unidentified.

Germline CDR1 and CDR2: SGHRS and YFSETQ. The ends were cut back, 2 bases at V and 0 bases at J, with 18 bases in the middle. This CDR3 has 18 amino acids. The V gene is TRBV5-1, the J gene TRBJ1-3; possibly TRBD1 for D (6 bases). The sequenced sample consisted of naive CD4+ T cells sorted from blood. Subset reported: CD45RA+ positively selected. The clonotype comes from a man aged 18 to 30 in good health. CDR3 region: CASSFTPGAVPSGNTIYF. CDR3 DNA sequence: TGCGCCAGCAGCTTTACCCCGGGGGCAGTCCCCTCTGGAAACACCATATATTTT.